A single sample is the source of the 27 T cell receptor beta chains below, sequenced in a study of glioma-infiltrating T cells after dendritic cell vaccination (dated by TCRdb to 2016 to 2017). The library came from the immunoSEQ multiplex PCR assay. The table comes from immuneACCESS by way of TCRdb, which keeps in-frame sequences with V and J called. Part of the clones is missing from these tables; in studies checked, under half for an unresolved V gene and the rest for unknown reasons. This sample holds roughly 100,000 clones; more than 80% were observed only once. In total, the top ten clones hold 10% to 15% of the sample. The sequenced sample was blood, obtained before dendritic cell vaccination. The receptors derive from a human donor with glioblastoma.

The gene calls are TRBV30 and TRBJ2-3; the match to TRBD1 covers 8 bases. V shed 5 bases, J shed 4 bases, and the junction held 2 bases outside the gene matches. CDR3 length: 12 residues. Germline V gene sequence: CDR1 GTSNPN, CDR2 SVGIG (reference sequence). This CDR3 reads CAWGGQADTQYF. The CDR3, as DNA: TGTGCCTGGGGGGGACAGGCAGATACGCAGTATTTT.

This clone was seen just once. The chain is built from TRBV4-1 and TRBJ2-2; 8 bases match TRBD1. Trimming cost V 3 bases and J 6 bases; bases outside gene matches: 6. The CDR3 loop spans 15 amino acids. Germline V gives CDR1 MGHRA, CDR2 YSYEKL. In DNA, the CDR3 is TGCGCCAGCAGCCAGCGACAGGGGCTCCCCGGGGAGCTGTTTTTT. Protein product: CASSQRQGLPGELFF.

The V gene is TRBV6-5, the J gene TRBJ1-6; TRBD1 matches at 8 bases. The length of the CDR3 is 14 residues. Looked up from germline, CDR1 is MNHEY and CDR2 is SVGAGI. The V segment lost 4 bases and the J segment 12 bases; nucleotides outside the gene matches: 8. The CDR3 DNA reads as TGTGCCAGCAGTTTCGGCGGACAGGGTAGACCCCTCCACTTT. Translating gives CASSFGGQGRPLHF.

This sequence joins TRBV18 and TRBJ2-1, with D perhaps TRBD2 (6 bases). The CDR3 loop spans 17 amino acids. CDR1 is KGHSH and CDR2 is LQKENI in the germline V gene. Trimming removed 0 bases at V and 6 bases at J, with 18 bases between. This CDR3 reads CASSPPVGLIRVNEQFF. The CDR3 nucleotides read TGTGCCAGCTCACCACCGGTGGGACTGATACGGGTCAATGAGCAGTTCTTC.

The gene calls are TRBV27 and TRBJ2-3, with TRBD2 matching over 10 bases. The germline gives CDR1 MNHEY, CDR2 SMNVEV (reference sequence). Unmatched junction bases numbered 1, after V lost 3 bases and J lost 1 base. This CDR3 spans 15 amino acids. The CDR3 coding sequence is TGTGCCAGCAGTTTCACTAGCGGGGGCACAGATACGCAGTATTTT. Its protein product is CASSFTSGGTDTQYF.

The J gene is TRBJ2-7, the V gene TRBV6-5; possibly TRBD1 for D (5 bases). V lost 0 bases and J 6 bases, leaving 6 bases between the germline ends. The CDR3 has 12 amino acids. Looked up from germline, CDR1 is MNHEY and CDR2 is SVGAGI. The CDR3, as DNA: TGTGCCAGCAGTTACTCAAGGGGCGAGCAGTACTTC. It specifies CASSYSRGEQYF.

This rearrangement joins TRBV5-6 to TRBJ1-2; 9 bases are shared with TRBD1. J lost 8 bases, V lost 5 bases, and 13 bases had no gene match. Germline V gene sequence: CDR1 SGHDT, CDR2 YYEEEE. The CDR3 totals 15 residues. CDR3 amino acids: CASRGDRGTRSGYTF. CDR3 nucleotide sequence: TGTGCCAGCAGAGGTGACAGGGGGACTAGAAGCGGCTACACCTTC.

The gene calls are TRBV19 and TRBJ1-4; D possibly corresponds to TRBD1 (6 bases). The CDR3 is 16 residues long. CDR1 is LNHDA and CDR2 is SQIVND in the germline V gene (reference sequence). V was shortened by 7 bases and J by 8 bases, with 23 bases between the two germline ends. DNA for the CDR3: TGTGCCAGTAACTGGGCGGGTGACGGCGGGGGCGAAAAACTGTTTTTT. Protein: CASNWAGDGGGEKLFF.

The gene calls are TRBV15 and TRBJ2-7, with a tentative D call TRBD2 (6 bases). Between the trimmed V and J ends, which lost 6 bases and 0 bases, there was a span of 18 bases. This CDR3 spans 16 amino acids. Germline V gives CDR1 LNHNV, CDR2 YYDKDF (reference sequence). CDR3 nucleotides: TGTGCCACCAGGGGGGGAACCAGAACCCCCTCCTACGAGCAGTACTTC. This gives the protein CATRGGTRTPSYEQYF. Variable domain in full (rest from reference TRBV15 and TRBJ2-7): DAMVIQNPRYQVTQFGKPVTLSCSQTLNHNVMYWYQQKSSQAPKLLFHYYDKDFNNEADTPDNFQSRRPNTSFCFLDIRSPGLGDTAMYLCATRGGTRTPSYEQYFGPGTRLTVT.

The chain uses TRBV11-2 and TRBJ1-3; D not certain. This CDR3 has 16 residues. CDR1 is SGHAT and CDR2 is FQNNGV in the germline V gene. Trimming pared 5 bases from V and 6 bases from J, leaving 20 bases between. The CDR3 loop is CASSLGQRAQANTIYF. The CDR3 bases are TGTGCCAGCAGCCTAGGCCAGAGGGCCCAGGCAAACACCATATATTTT.

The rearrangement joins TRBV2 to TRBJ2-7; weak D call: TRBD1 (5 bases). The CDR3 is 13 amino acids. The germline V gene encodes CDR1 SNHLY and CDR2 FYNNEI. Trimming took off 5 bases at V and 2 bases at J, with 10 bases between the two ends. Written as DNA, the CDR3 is TGTGCCAGCAGTTACGACAGAGCCTACGAGCAGTACTTC. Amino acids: CASSYDRAYEQYF. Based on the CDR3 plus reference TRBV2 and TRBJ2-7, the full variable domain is EPEVTQTPSHQVTQMGQEVILRCVPISNHLYFYWYRQILGQKVEFLVSFYNNEISEKSEIFDDQFSVERPDGSNFTLKIRSTKLEDSAMYFCASSYDRAYEQYFGPGTRLTVT.

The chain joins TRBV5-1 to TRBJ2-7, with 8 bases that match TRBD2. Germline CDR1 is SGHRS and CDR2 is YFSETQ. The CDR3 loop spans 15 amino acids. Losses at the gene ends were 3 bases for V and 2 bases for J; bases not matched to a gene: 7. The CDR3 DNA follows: TGCGCCAGCAGCTCGGGGGGGGCGCGGGCCTACGAGCAGTACTTC. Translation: CASSSGGARAYEQYF.

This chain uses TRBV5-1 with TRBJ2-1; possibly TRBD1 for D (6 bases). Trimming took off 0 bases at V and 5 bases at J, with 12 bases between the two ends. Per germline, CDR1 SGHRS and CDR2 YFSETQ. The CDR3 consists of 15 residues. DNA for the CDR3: TGCGCCAGCAGCTTGGTTCAGGGGTGGGACAATGAGCAGTTCTTC. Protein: CASSLVQGWDNEQFF.

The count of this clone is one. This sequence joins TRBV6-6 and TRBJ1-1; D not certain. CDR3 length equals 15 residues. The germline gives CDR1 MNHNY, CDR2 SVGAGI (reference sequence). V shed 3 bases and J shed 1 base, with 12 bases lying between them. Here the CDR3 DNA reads TGTGCCAGCAGTTATCCCGACGCAGGGAACACTGAAGCTTTCTTT. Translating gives CASSYPDAGNTEAFF.

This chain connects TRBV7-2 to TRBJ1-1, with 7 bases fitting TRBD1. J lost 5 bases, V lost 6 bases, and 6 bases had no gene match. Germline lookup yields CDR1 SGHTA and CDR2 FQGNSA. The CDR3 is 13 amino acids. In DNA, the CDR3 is TGTGCCAGCAGTCGACAGGGCGGAACTGAAGCTTTCTTT. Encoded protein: CASSRQGGTEAFF.

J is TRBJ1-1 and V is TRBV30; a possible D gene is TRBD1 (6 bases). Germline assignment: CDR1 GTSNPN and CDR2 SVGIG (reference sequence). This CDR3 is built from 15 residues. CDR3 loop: CAAGVGRGLATEAFF. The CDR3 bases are TGTGCAGCAGGGGTAGGCAGGGGCTTGGCTACTGAAGCTTTCTTT. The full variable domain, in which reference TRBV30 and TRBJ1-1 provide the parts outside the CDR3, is SQTIHQWPATLVQPVGSPLSLECTVEGTSNPNLYWYRQAAGRGLQLLFYSVGIGQISSEVPQNLSASRPQDRQFILSSKKLLLSDSGFYLCAAGVGRGLATEAFFGQGTRLTVV.

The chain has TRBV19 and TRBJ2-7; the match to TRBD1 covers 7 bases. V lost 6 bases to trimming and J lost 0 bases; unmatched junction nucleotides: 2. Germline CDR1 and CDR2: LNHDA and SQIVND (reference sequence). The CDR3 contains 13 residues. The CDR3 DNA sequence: TGTGCCAGTAGAGGGACAGTCTCCTACGAGCAGTACTTC. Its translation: CASRGTVSYEQYF.

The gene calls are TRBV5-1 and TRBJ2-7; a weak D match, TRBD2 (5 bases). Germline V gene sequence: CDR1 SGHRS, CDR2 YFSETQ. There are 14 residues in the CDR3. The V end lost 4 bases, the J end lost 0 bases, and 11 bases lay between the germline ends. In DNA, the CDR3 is TGCGCCAGCAGCCTAGCCCTAAGCTCCTACGAGCAGTACTTC. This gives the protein CASSLALSSYEQYF.

CDR3 nucleotides: TGTGCCAGCAGTAAAACGGAGACCCTCCACTTT. Translated, it gives CASSKTETLHF. The rearrangement joins TRBV6-5 to TRBJ1-6; no reliable D call. V dropped 5 bases and J dropped 14 bases, with 10 bases sitting between them. The germline V gene encodes CDR1 MNHEY and CDR2 SVGAGI. The CDR3 totals 11 residues.

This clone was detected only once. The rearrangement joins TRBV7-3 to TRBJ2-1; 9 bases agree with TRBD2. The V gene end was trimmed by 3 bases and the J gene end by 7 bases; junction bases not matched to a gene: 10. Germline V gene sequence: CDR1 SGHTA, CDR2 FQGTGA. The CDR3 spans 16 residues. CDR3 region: CASSLGPAGGPNEQFF. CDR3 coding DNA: TGTGCCAGCAGCTTGGGGCCGGCGGGGGGGCCTAATGAGCAGTTCTTC.

The CDR3 coding sequence is TGCGCCAGCAGACCTTACGGGACTGGAACTAATGAAAAACTGTTTTTT. Translating it yields CASRPYGTGTNEKLFF. V is TRBV4-1 and J is TRBJ1-4, with D possibly TRBD1 on 5 matching bases. V was clipped by 6 bases and J by 1 base, with 15 bases between them. The CDR3 extends over 16 amino acids. Germline CDR1 and CDR2: MGHRA and YSYEKL.

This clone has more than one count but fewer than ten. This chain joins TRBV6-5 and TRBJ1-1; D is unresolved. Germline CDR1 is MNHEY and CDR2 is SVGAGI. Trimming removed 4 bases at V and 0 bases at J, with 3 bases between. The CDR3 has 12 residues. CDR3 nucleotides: TGTGCCAGCAGTTTCTTGAACACTGAAGCTTTCTTT. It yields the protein CASSFLNTEAFF.

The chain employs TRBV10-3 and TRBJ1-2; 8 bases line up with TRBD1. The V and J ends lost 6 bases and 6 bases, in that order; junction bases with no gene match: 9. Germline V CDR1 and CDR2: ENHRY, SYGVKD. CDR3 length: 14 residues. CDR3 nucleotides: TGTGCCATCAGGGATTCTATCAGGGGGCATGGCTACACCTTC. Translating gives CAIRDSIRGHGYTF.

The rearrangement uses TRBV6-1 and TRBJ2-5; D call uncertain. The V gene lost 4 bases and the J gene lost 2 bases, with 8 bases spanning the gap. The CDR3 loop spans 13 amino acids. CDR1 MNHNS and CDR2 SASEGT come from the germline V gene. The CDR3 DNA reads TGTGCCAGCAGTGCGGGTGGGCAAGAGACCCAGTACTTC. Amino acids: CASSAGGQETQYF.

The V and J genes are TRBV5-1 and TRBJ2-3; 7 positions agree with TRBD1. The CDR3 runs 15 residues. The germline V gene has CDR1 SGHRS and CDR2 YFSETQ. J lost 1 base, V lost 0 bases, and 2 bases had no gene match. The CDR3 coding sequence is TGCGCCAGCAGCTTGGGACAGGGTCGCACAGATACGCAGTATTTT. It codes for CASSLGQGRTDTQYF.

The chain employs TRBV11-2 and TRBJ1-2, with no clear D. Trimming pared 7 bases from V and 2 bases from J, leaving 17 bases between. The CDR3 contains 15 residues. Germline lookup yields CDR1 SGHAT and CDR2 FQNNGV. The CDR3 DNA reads TGTGCCAGCACCCAGAAACCTTTACCCAACTATGGCTACACCTTC. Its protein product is CASTQKPLPNYGYTF.

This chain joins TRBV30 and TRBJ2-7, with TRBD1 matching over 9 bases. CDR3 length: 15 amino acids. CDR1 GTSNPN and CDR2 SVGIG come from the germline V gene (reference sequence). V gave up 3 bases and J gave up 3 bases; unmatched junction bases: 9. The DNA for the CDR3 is TGTGCCTGGAGCCAAACCCCGGGACAGGGCTACGAGCAGTACTTC. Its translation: CAWSQTPGQGYEQYF.